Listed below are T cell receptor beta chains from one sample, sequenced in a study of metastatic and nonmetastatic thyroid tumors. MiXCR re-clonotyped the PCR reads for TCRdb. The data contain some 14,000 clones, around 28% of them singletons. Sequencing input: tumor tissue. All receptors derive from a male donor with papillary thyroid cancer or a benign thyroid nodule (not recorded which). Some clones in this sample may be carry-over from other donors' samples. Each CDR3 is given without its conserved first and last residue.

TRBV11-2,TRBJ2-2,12,ASSLERYTGELF
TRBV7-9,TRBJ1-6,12,ASSPDRDNSPLH
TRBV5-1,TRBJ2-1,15,ASSPSSGRGSYNEQF
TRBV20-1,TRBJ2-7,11,SASQDPLSEQY
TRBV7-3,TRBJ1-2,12,ASSLDRTEGGYT
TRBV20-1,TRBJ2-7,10,SASFGGTEQY
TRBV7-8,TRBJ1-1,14,ASSPRSGGLNTEAF
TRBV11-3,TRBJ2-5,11,ASSEGSQETQY
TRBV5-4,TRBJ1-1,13,ASSPLQGMNTEAF
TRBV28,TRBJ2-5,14,ASLLGRGSGVETQY
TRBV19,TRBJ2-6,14,ASSIEGGSGANVLT
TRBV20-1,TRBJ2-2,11,SAGSGSAGELF
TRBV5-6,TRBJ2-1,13,ASSLGQGVGNEQF
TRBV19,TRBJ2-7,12,SSRLGQGAYEQY
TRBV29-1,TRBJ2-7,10,SVHSSTYEQY
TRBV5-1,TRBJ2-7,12,ASSPERGYYYQY
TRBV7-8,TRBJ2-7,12,ASSSTFGNWEQY
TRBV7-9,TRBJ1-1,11,ASSYRDGTEAF
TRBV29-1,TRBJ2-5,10,SANRVLETQY
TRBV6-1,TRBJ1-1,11,ASSRHRNTEAF
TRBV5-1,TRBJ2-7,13,ASSRGQGAVDEQY
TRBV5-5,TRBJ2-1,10,ASSFAVHEQF
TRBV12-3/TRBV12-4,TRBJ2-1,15,ASSLSLTSGTYNEQF
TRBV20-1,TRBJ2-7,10,SARQISYEQY
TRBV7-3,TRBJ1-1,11,ASREQKNTEAF
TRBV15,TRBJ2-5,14,ATSRGQGGGSETQC
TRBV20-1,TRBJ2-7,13,SARKAGTGPYEQY
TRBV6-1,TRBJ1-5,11,ASSVGVEQPQH
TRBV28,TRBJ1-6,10,ASSYDRFTLH
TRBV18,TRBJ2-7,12,ASSPGTSGYEQY
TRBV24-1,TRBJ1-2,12,ATSDSGGDYGYT